A single sample gave rise to the 5 T cell receptor beta chains below, sequenced in a study of OX40 agonist ivuxolimab in advanced cancers. The protocol was immunoSEQ multiplex PCR, while the TCRdb copy is restricted to in-frame clones and leaves out a portion. In the table there are under 25,000 clones, about 82% of which are singletons. The sequencing here drew on CD4+ or CD8+ T cells sorted from blood, taken in a trial of the OX40 agonist ivuxolimab. The source of these receptors is an adult with an advanced solid tumor such as melanoma, head and neck, liver or kidney cancer.

The CDR3 loop is CASSPGQGSYGYTF. In DNA form, the CDR3 reads TGTGCCAGCAGCCCGGGACAGGGGAGCTATGGCTACACCTTC. This chain links TRBV11-2 with TRBJ1-2, with 10 bases lining up with TRBD1. Germline lookup yields CDR1 SGHAT and CDR2 FQNNGV. The CDR3 runs 14 residues. V lost 5 bases, J lost 4 bases, and 4 bases stayed unmatched.

V is TRBV9 and J is TRBJ2-1; 10 nucleotides line up with TRBD2. V was pared by 3 bases and J by 4 bases, with 10 bases of the junction left unmatched. The CDR3 loop spans 17 amino acids. Germline-derived CDR1 and CDR2 are SGDLS and YYNGEE. The CDR3: CASSGVSGRALYNEQFF. In DNA form, the CDR3 reads TGTGCCAGCAGCGGAGTAAGCGGGAGGGCGCTTTACAATGAGCAGTTCTTC.

The chain carries TRBV6-5 and TRBJ2-7; D is ambiguous. The ends were cut back, 6 bases at V and 6 bases at J, with 9 bases in the middle. The CDR3 loop spans 11 amino acids. Looked up from germline, CDR1 is MNHEY and CDR2 is SVGAGI. CDR3 bases: TGTGCCAGCAGCCCAGGTTTCGAGCAGTACTTC. It is translated as CASSPGFEQYF.

This clone was seen once. A much larger clone lies a single base off, so this may be a read error. Other DNA sequences in this sample translate to the same CDR3. The chain uses TRBV27 and TRBJ2-7, with D possibly called TRBD1 or TRBD2 (6 bases each). The V and J ends lost 3 bases and 7 bases respectively, with 19 bases between them. Per the germline V gene, CDR1 is MNHEY and CDR2 is SMNVEV (reference sequence). CDR3 length equals 15 residues. CDR3 sequence: CASSLSLGGRHEQYF. CDR3 in DNA: TGTGCCAGCAGTTTGTCCCTTGGGGGGCGTCATGAGCAGTACTTC.

This chain connects TRBV2 to TRBJ2-7, with 7 bases fitting TRBD2. V shed 5 bases and J 4 bases; nucleotides not matched to a gene: 14. CDR1 SNHLY and CDR2 FYNNEI come from the germline V gene. The CDR3 consists of 16 residues. The CDR3 DNA follows: TGTGCCAGCAGTATAACTAGCGTAGGATTCCCATACGAGCAGTACTTC. Translated: CASSITSVGFPYEQYF.